These 19 T cell receptor beta chains came from one sample sequenced in a study of T cells in Graves' hyperthyroidism and ophthalmopathy. TCR beta CDR3 regions were amplified from RNA. Researchers ran a first-round RT-PCR on the TCR CDR3 using the HTBI primer set. One entry per CDR3 protein results from TCRdb running MiXCR on the multiplex PCR reads. The profile shows approximately 400,000 distinct CDR3 sequences, under 15% of them singletons. The sample consisted of blood. These receptors were obtained from a woman aged 25 to 39 with Graves' hyperthyroidism.

This clonotype was counted many times. V and J are TRBV20-1 and TRBJ2-7; unclear D gene. CDR1 and CDR2 (germline): DFQATT, SNEGSKA (reference sequence). The ends were cut back, 4 bases at V and 3 bases at J, with 7 bases in the middle. This CDR3 spans 11 amino acids. The CDR3 DNA follows: TGCAGTGCTAAAGACGGCTACGAGCAGTACTTC. Amino acid sequence: CSAKDGYEQYF.

This clonotype showed up many times. The chain couples TRBV30 to TRBJ1-4; the match to TRBD1 covers 10 bases. J was trimmed by 8 bases and V by 4 bases; bases with no gene match: 10. This CDR3 is built from 15 residues. Germline-derived CDR1 and CDR2 are GTSNPN and SVGIG (reference sequence). CDR3 amino acids: CAWTRQGASGEKLFF. CDR3 coding DNA: TGTGCCTGGACGCGACAGGGGGCGTCTGGGGAAAAACTGTTTTTT.

This sequence joins TRBV5-8 and TRBJ1-1; no reliable D call. The germline V and J ends were trimmed by 1 base and 2 bases, with 6 bases remaining between them. The germline V gene has CDR1 SGHTS and CDR2 YDEGEE. This CDR3 is 13 amino acids long. The CDR3: CASSLLANTEAFF. For the CDR3, the DNA is TGTGCCAGCAGCTTGCTGGCAAACACTGAAGCTTTCTTT.

The chain carries TRBV7-3 and TRBJ2-6; possible D gene TRBD1, 5 bases. Germline CDR1 is SGHTA and CDR2 is FQGTGA. The V end lost 5 bases, the J end lost 2 bases, and 10 bases lay between the germline ends. This CDR3 has 15 amino acids. The CDR3: CASSLGVTGANVLTF. The CDR3 nucleotides read TGTGCCAGCAGCCTAGGGGTTACTGGGGCCAACGTCCTGACTTTC.

The chain employs TRBV28 and TRBJ1-3; 7 bases are a match to TRBD1. This CDR3 has 16 residues. V lost 5 bases and J lost 0; bases outside the gene matches: 7. Germline CDR1 reads MDHEN; CDR2 reads SYDVKM. The CDR3 coding sequence is TGTGCCAGCAGTCCAGAGGACAGGATCTCTGGAAACACCATATATTTT. It specifies CASSPEDRISGNTIYF.

This clonotype was counted between two and nine times. This chain joins TRBV29-1 and TRBJ1-2; D not certain. V was cut by 2 bases and J by 6 bases, with 7 bases left in between. CDR3 length: 11 amino acids. Germline values: CDR1 SQVTM, CDR2 ANQGSEA. CDR3 region: CSVEQWHGYTF. The CDR3 coding sequence is TGCAGCGTTGAACAGTGGCATGGCTACACCTTC.

There are many counts of this clonotype. The V and J genes are TRBV7-2 and TRBJ2-1; D uncertain. The CDR3 spans 14 residues. In germline, CDR1 is SGHTA, CDR2 FQGNSA. V shed 7 bases and J shed 3 bases, with 13 bases lying between them. CDR3 coding DNA: TGTGCCAGCACCCCCTTCGGAAACTACAATGAGCAGTTCTTC. Protein sequence: CASTPFGNYNEQFF.

This rearrangement joins TRBV18 to TRBJ2-7, with D perhaps matching TRBD1 or TRBD2 (5 bases each). The CDR3 loop spans 15 amino acids. Trimming stripped 8 bases from V and 0 bases from J, with 17 bases between. Germline lookup yields CDR1 KGHSH and CDR2 LQKENI. CDR3 protein: CASSYGSGSSYEQYF. Written as DNA, the CDR3 is TGTGCCAGCAGTTATGGGTCAGGGAGCTCCTACGAGCAGTACTTC.

This clonotype was counted many times. The rearrangement joins TRBV5-1 to TRBJ2-3; 12 bases line up with TRBD2. Germline V gives CDR1 SGHRS, CDR2 YFSETQ. This CDR3 has 15 residues. The J segment lost 9 bases and the V segment lost 2 bases, leaving 7 bases of the junction unmatched. The CDR3 DNA reads as TGCGCCAGCAGCTTCGGACTAGCGGGAAAGCAAACGCAGTATTTT. Protein: CASSFGLAGKQTQYF.

This clonotype was picked up many times. V gene TRBV7-2 combines with J gene TRBJ1-1; D is unresolved. Germline V gene sequence: CDR1 SGHTA, CDR2 FQGNSA. This CDR3 comprises 14 residues. With 3 bases removed from V and 1 base from J, the gap between germline ends came to 9 bases. The CDR3 loop reads CASSFLSGNTEAFF. In nucleotides, the CDR3 is TGTGCCAGCAGCTTCTTATCTGGGAACACTGAAGCTTTCTTT. Full variable domain (missing parts from reference TRBV7-2 and TRBJ1-1): GAGVSQSPSNKVTEKGKDVELRCDPISGHTALYWYRQSLGQGLEFLIYFQGNSAPDKSGLPSDRFSAERTGGSVSTLTIQRTQQEDSAVYLCASSFLSGNTEAFFGQGTRLTVV.

The chain is built from TRBV7-9 and TRBJ2-1; TRBD2 might be the D (6 bases). CDR1 is SEHNR, CDR2 FQNEAQ, per germline (reference sequence). The CDR3 sequence is 17 residues long. Trimming pared 1 base from V and 9 bases from J, leaving 22 bases between. The CDR3 coding sequence is TGTGCCAGCAGCTTAGGATCTAGCGTTTCCGGCAAGCGTGAGCAGTTCTTC. Translated, it gives CASSLGSSVSGKREQFF.

In the case of this clonotype: Being one base from a much bigger clone, this may be a read error. This chain joins TRBV28 and TRBJ2-7; D unresolved. Trimming stripped 7 bases from V and 6 bases from J, with 22 bases between. The CDR3 is 15 amino acids. The germline V gene encodes CDR1 MDHEN and CDR2 SYDVKM. CDR3 sequence reads: CASTSLLGAPGEQYF. In DNA, the CDR3 is TGTGCCAGCACCTCGCTTTTGGGTGCTCCGGGCGAGCAGTACTTC.

This clonotype has a count of ten or more. The junction departs from germline at one end; a sequencing error may be responsible. The gene calls are TRBV6-1 and TRBJ2-5; a possible D gene is TRBD1 (5 bases). From germline, CDR1 is MNHNS and CDR2 SASEGT. The CDR3 extends over 13 amino acids. CDR3: CASNERGGETQYF. CDR3 DNA: TGTGCCAGCAATGAAAGGGGCGGAGAGACCCAGTACTTC.

This clonotype was recorded at least ten times. This chain connects TRBV4-1 to TRBJ2-7; the D gene could be TRBD1 or TRBD2 (5 bases each). The CDR3 has 16 residues. The ends were cut back, 1 base at V and 1 base at J, with 14 bases in the middle. Germline lookup yields CDR1 MGHRA and CDR2 YSYEKL. The CDR3 nucleotides read TGCGCCAGCAGCCAAGGACCCCGGGACGGTTCCTACGAGCAGTACTTC. The encoded protein is CASSQGPRDGSYEQYF.

This clonotype was seen many times. V and J are TRBV7-2 and TRBJ1-4, with D uncertain. Trimming shortened V by 1 base and J by 6 bases, and 6 bases separated the two germline ends. Germline V gives CDR1 SGHTA, CDR2 FQGNSA. The length of the CDR3 is 13 residues. CDR3 region: CASSLGFDEKLFF. CDR3 in DNA: TGTGCCAGCAGCTTAGGCTTTGATGAAAAACTGTTTTTT.

This clonotype was counted between two and nine times. The chain couples TRBV29-1 to TRBJ2-2; 11 bases agree with TRBD1. CDR3 length: 14 residues. V lost 7 bases to trimming and J lost 4 bases; unmatched junction nucleotides: 5. Germline CDR1 reads SQVTM; CDR2 reads ANQGSEA. In DNA form, the CDR3 reads TGCAGCGGCCGGACAGGGGGCGTCACCGGGGAGCTGTTTTTT. Its protein product is CSGRTGGVTGELFF.

This clonotype was counted many times. This chain connects TRBV7-2 to TRBJ2-3, with 9 bases lining up with TRBD2. Germline V gives CDR1 SGHTA, CDR2 FQGNSA. This CDR3 spans 16 amino acids. Trimming took 4 bases from V and 1 from J; bases not matched to a gene: 6. As DNA, the CDR3 is TGTGCCAGCAGCTCCGGACTAGCGAGACGCACAGATACGCAGTATTTT. Amino acid sequence: CASSSGLARRTDTQYF.

This clonotype was counted many times. The chain recombines TRBV18 with TRBJ2-1, with unresolved D. V was pared by 1 base and J by 9 bases, with 10 bases between. Germline CDR1 is KGHSH and CDR2 is LQKENI. The CDR3 loop spans 13 amino acids. The CDR3 protein is CASSPLRFTEQFF. CDR3 nucleotide sequence: TGTGCCAGCTCACCACTTAGGTTCACTGAGCAGTTCTTC.

The V call is TRBV12-3 or TRBV12-4, the J call TRBJ2-3; TRBD2 agrees at 9 bases. This CDR3 spans 14 amino acids. With 6 bases clipped from V and 5 bases from J, the junction kept 6 bases outside the gene matches. CDR3 coding DNA: TGTGCCAGCAGCCCCGGGACTAGCCAAGATACGCAGTATTTT. Its protein is CASSPGTSQDTQYF.